These 8 T cell receptor beta chains came from one sample sequenced in a study of control samples from healthy donors and cancer patients. Clones were sequenced by immunoSEQ multiplex PCR, and TCRdb holds only the in-frame ones, with some missing. This sample has about 160,000 clones; around 95% occur once, and the top ten carry over 4%. Sequenced input: blood. The receptors here all came from a woman aged 55-75 years in good health.

The CDR3 spells CASSLAMSGREAGELFF. CDR3 sequence (DNA): TGTGCCAGCAGCTTAGCGATGTCAGGCCGAGAGGCCGGGGAGCTGTTTTTT. The chain uses TRBV7-9 and TRBJ2-2; D uncertain. CDR1 and CDR2 from the germline V gene are SEHNR and FQNEAQ (reference sequence). Trimming removed 0 bases from V and 6 bases from J, with 17 bases in between. This CDR3 contains 17 residues. The full variable domain, completed using reference TRBV7-9 and TRBJ2-2, is DTGVSQNPRHKITKRGQNVTFRCDPISEHNRLYWYRQTLGQGPEFLTYFQNEAQLEKSRLLSDRFSAERPKGSFSTLEIQRTEQGDSAMYLCASSLAMSGREAGELFFGEGSRLTVL.

This rearrangement joins TRBV3-1 (or the pseudogene TRBV3-2) to TRBJ1-4; D possibly corresponds to TRBD1 (5 bases). The germline V gene has CDR1 LGHDT and CDR2 YNNKEL (reference sequence). V was clipped by 2 bases and J by 2 bases, with 21 bases between them. The CDR3 is 19 residues long. CDR3: CASSQLGGCRDGTNEKLFF. The CDR3, as DNA: TGTGCCAGCAGCCAACTGGGCGGATGTCGGGACGGGACTAATGAAAAACTGTTTTTT.

The chain carries TRBV7-9 and TRBJ1-1; D ambiguous. The CDR3 loop spans 14 amino acids. The germline CDR1 and CDR2 sequences are SEHNR and FQNEAQ (reference sequence). Trimming stripped 5 bases from V and 1 base from J, with 11 bases between. CDR3 amino acids: CASSRTAPNTEAFF. Here the CDR3 DNA reads TGTGCCAGCAGCAGGACGGCTCCGAACACTGAAGCTTTCTTT.

The CDR3 loop reads CASSIDRGTGELFF. The CDR3 DNA is TGTGCCAGTAGTATAGACCGGGGCACCGGGGAGCTGTTTTTT. The chain joins TRBV19 to TRBJ2-2; a weak D match, TRBD2 (5 bases). With 0 bases removed from V and 4 bases from J, the gap between germline ends came to 6 bases. CDR3 length equals 14 residues. The germline V gene encodes CDR1 LNHDA and CDR2 SQIVND (reference sequence).

About this clone itself: Other DNA sequences in this sample translate to the same CDR3. The V gene is TRBV7-2, the J gene TRBJ2-5, with D unresolved. This CDR3 is 12 amino acids long. V dropped 0 bases and J dropped 5 bases, with 4 bases sitting between them. Germline CDR1 SGHTA, CDR2 FQGNSA. The CDR3 DNA reads as TGTGCCAGCAGCTTAGCTGGGGAGACCCAGTACTTC. The encoded protein is CASSLAGETQYF.

The V call is TRBV7-9, the J call TRBJ2-7; D is possibly TRBD2 (5 bases). Germline loops: CDR1 SEHNR, CDR2 FQNEAQ (reference sequence). The CDR3 sequence is 14 residues long. V was cut by 5 bases and J by 0 bases, with 11 bases left in between. CDR3 sequence (DNA): TGTGCCAGCAGCCCCCGGACTGCCTCCTACGAGCAGTACTTC. Translated, it gives CASSPRTASYEQYF. Based on the CDR3 plus reference TRBV7-9 and TRBJ2-7, the full variable domain is DTGVSQNPRHKITKRGQNVTFRCDPISEHNRLYWYRQTLGQGPEFLTYFQNEAQLEKSRLLSDRFSAERPKGSFSTLEIQRTEQGDSAMYLCASSPRTASYEQYFGPGTRLTVT.

The chain is built from TRBV5-5 and TRBJ2-1; TRBD2 matches at 8 bases. The CDR3 extends over 15 amino acids. Unmatched junction bases numbered 5, after V lost 4 bases and J lost 2 bases. The germline CDR1 and CDR2 sequences are SGHKS and YYEKEE (reference sequence). As DNA, the CDR3 is TGTGCCAGCAGCCGGGAGGGAGGAACCTACAATGAGCAGTTCTTC. Its translation is CASSREGGTYNEQFF.

CDR3 protein: CASSPGQSWSGELFF. The CDR3 nucleotides are TGTGCCAGCAGCCCGGGACAGAGTTGGTCCGGGGAGCTGTTTTTT. The chain employs TRBV6-5 and TRBJ2-2; 7 bases agree with TRBD1. Losses at the gene ends were 6 bases for V and 6 bases for J; bases not matched to a gene: 10. The CDR3 consists of 15 residues. In germline, CDR1 is MNHEY, CDR2 SVGAGI.